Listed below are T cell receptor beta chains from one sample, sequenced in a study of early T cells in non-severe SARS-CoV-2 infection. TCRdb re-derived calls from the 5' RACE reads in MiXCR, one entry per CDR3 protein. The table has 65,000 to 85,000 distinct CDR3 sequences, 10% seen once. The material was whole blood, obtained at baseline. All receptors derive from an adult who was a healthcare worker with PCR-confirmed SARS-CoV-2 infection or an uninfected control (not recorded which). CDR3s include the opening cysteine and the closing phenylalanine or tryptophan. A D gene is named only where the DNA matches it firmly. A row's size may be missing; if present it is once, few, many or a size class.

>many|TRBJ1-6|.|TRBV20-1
CSAMGNNSPLHF
TGCAGTGCTATGGGAAATAATTCACCCCTCCACTTT
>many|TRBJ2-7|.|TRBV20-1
CSARDWGSPSSYEQYF
TGCAGTGCTAGAGATTGGGGGAGCCCCTCCAGCTACGAGCAGTACTTC
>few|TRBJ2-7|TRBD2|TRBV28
CASTPAGVSREQYF
TGTGCCAGCACCCCGGCGGGGGTTTCGCGGGAGCAGTACTTC
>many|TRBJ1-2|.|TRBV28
CASTHVYRDDGYTF
TGTGCCAGCACGCACGTTTACAGGGACGATGGCTACACCTTC
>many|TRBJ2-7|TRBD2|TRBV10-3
CAISLAEYYEQYF
TGTGCCATCAGCCTAGCGGAATACTACGAGCAGTACTTC
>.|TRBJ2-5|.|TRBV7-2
CASSPRHREVETQYF
TGTGCCAGCAGCCCCCGGCACAGGGAGGTAGAGACCCAGTACTTC
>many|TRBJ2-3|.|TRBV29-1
CSTWQWRDGTDTQYF
TGCAGCACATGGCAGTGGCGGGACGGGACAGATACGCAGTATTTT
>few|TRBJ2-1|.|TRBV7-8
CASSLRENPVYNEQFF
TGTGCCAGCAGCTTAAGAGAGAACCCGGTTTACAATGAGCAGTTCTTC
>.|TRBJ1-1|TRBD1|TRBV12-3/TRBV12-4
CASNDRGWDTEAFF
TGTGCCAGCAATGACAGGGGTTGGGACACTGAAGCTTTCTTT
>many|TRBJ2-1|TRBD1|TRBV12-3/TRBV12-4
CASSSMRTGEGDEQFF
TGTGCCAGCAGTTCTATGAGGACAGGGGAGGGCGATGAGCAGTTCTTC
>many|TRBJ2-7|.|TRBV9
CASSVEAGSYEQYF
TGTGCCAGCAGCGTGGAAGCGGGTTCCTACGAGCAGTACTTC
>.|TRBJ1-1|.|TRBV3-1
CASSQPGTNTEAFF
TGTGCCAGCAGCCAACCCGGGACGAACACTGAAGCTTTCTTT
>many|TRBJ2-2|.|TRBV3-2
CASRGGDTGELFF
TGTGCCAGCCGCGGGGGAGATACCGGGGAGCTGTTTTTT
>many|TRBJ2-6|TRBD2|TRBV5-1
CASSPNSGTGANVLTF
TGCGCCAGCAGCCCTAATAGCGGGACTGGGGCCAACGTCCTGACTTTC
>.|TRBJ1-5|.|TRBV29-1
CSVGNGVGQPQHF
TGCAGCGTTGGTAACGGGGTTGGTCAGCCCCAGCATTTT
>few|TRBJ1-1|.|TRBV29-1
CSVEGGPTEAFF
TGCAGCGTTGAAGGGGGCCCGACTGAAGCTTTCTTT
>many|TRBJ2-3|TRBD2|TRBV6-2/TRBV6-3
CASRPTSAGDTQYF
TGTGCCAGCAGACCGACTAGCGCTGGAGATACGCAGTATTTT
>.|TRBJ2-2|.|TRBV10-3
CAIMAGGELFF
TGTGCCATCATGGCCGGCGGGGAGCTGTTTTTT
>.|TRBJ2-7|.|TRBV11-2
CASSSPALRAYEQYF
TGTGCCAGCAGCTCCCCGGCTCTGAGAGCCTACGAGCAGTACTTC
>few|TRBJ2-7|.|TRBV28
CASTPGQLSSYEQYF
TGTGCCAGCACCCCCGGACAGCTTAGTTCCTACGAGCAGTACTTC
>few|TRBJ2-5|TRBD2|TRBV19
CASSTRLARSHEETQYF
TGTGCCAGTAGTACCCGACTAGCGAGATCCCACGAGGAGACCCAGTACTTC
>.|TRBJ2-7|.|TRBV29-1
CSVARDRIYEQYF
TGCAGCGTCGCGCGTGACAGAATCTACGAGCAGTACTTC
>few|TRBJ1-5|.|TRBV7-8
CASSSIRGGTAQHF
TGTGCCAGCAGCTCCATACGCGGGGGGACGGCCCAGCATTTT
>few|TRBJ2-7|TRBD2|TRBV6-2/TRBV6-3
CASSYFSGQTYEQYF
TGTGCCAGCAGTTACTTTAGCGGGCAAACCTACGAGCAGTACTTC
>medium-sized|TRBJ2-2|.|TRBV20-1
CSARWPNTGELFF
TGCAGTGCTAGATGGCCGAACACCGGGGAGCTGTTTTTT
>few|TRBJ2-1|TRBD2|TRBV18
CASSRAGGLSYNEQFF
TGTGCCAGCTCAAGAGCGGGAGGGCTTTCCTACAATGAGCAGTTCTTC
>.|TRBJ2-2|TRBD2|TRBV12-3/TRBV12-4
CASTRSGRSNTGELFF
TGTGCCAGCACTCGGAGCGGGAGGTCGAACACCGGGGAGCTGTTTTTT
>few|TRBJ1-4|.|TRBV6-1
CASSEEGGRGLFSEKLFF
TGTGCCAGCAGTGAAGAGGGGGGGCGCGGGCTTTTCAGTGAAAAACTGTTTTTT
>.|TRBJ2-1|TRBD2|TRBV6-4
CASSGELTGTTEQFF
TGTGCCAGCAGTGGGGAGCTAACCGGGACTACAGAGCAGTTCTTC
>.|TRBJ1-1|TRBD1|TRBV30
CAWTGQGWSTEAFF
TGTGCCTGGACGGGACAGGGGTGGAGCACTGAAGCTTTCTTT
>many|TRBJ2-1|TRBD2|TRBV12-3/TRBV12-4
CASSGTSGTSEQFF
TGTGCCAGCAGTGGCACTAGCGGAACCTCGGAGCAGTTCTTC
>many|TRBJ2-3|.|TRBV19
CASSIGRGPLRTQYF
TGTGCCAGTAGCATCGGCAGGGGTCCTTTGAGGACGCAGTATTTT
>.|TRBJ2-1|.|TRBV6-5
CASSYRAGTYNEQFF
TGTGCCAGCAGTTATCGTGCTGGCACCTACAATGAGCAGTTCTTC
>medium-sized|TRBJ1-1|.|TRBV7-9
CASSLDSTEAFF
TGTGCCAGCAGCTTAGATTCCACAGAGGCTTTCTTT
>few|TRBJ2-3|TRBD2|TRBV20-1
CSAGTSDPDTQYF
TGCAGCGCAGGGACTAGCGACCCAGATACGCAGTATTTT
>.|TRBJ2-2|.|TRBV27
CASSHNRQNTGELFF
TGTGCCAGCAGTCACAACCGACAAAACACCGGGGAGCTGTTTTTT
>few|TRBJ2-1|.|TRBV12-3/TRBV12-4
CASSRSVRDEQFF
TGTGCCAGCAGCCGGAGTGTTAGAGATGAGCAGTTCTTC
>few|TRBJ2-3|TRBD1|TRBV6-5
CASSRNNRGPSTDTQYF
TGTGCCAGCAGCAGAAACAACAGGGGGCCTAGCACAGATACGCAGTATTTT
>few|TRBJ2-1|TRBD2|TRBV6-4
CASSRLAGLYNEQFF
TGTGCCAGCAGCAGACTAGCGGGACTCTACAATGAGCAGTTCTTC
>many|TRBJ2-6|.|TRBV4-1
CASSQGGGGANVLTF
TGCGCCAGCAGCCAAGGGGGTGGTGGGGCCAACGTCCTGACTTTC
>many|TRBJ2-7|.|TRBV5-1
CASSSIGDEQYF
TGCGCCAGCAGCTCCATCGGGGACGAGCAGTACTTC
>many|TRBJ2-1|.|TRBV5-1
CASSLSTVSSYNEQFF
TGCGCCAGCAGCTTGAGTACAGTGAGCTCCTACAATGAGCAGTTCTTC
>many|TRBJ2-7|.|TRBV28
CASSRGDTSYEQYF
TGTGCCAGCAGCCGCGGGGACACCTCCTACGAGCAGTACTTC
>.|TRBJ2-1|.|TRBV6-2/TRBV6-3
CASSSPPPVYLLRFF
TGTGCCAGCAGTTCCCCACCCCCGGTCTACCTCTTGAGGTTCTTC
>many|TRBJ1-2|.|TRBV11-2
CASSSARTGYGYTF
TGTGCCAGCAGCTCCGCGAGGACTGGCTATGGCTACACCTTC
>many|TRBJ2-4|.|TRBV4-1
CASSQVIIAKNIQYF
TGCGCCAGCAGCCAAGTTATCATAGCCAAAAACATTCAGTACTTC
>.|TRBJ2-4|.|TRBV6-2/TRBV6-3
CASTPSGWFSLSKAKNIQYF
TGTGCCAGCACCCCCTCGGGGTGGTTTAGCCTCAGTAAAGCCAAAAACATTCAGTACTTC
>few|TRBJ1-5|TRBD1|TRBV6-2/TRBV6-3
CASSPGTGFNQPQHF
TGTGCCAGCAGCCCCGGGACAGGCTTTAATCAGCCCCAGCATTTT
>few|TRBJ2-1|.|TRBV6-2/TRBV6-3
CASSYFRERSSYNEQFF
TGTGCCAGCAGTTACTTCCGGGAAAGGAGCTCCTACAATGAGCAGTTCTTC
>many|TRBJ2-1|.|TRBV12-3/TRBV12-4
CASSPRIRNYNEQFF
TGTGCCAGCAGCCCACGTATCCGGAACTACAATGAGCAGTTCTTC
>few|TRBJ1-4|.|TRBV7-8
CASSSRPATNEKLFF
TGTGCCAGCAGCTCCCGGCCGGCAACTAATGAAAAACTGTTTTTT
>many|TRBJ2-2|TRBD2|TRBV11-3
CASSLAGGDTGELFF
TGTGCCAGCAGCTTAGCGGGAGGGGACACCGGGGAGCTGTTTTTT
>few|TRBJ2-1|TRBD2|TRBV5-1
CASSAMGLADEQFF
TGCGCCAGCAGCGCCATGGGACTAGCTGATGAGCAGTTCTTC
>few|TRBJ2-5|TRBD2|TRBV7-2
CASSLVQSRTSGRAGETQYF
TGTGCCAGCAGCTTAGTTCAGTCGCGGACTAGCGGGAGGGCCGGGGAGACCCAGTACTTC
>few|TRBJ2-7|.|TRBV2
CASRGGPYEQYF
TGTGCCAGCCGAGGGGGTCCCTACGAGCAGTACTTC
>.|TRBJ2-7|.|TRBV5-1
CASSSGTATYEQYF
TGCGCCAGCAGCTCCGGGACGGCCACCTACGAGCAGTACTTC
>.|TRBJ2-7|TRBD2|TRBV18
CASSPPGLAGGGEQYF
TGTGCCAGCTCACCACCGGGACTAGCGGGTGGAGGGGAGCAGTACTTC
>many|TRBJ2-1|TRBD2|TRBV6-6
CASRSGGPSYEQFF
TGTGCCAGCAGGTCGGGAGGGCCGAGCTATGAGCAGTTCTTC
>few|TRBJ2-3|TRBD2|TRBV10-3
CAISGKRERVDTQYF
TGTGCCATCAGTGGTAAGCGGGAGAGAGTAGATACGCAGTATTTT